The clone carrying this TCR beta chain appeared once. Antigen unknown. Germline V gene sequence: CDR1 MNHEY, CDR2 SMNVEV (reference sequence). Trimming stripped 2 bases from V and 4 bases from J, with 8 bases between. The CDR3 length is 13 residues. This sample is drawn from a study of cytomegalovirus exposure and HLA in healthy donors. Separate from the roughly 720-subject first cohort, the approximately 120-subject validation cohort was the one that the donors belonged to. Sequencing was performed with immunoSEQ multiplex PCR; in TCRdb, only in-frame clones are kept and a portion is missing. This sample has fewer than 350,000 clones, with roughly 88% found just once. Study conclusions and caveats: The tendency of first-cohort TCR clusters to co-occur in the 130 or so validation repertoires was identified by a subsequent analysis. The majority of TCR sequences were rare, yet some public TCRs appeared in many donors.

The TCR originated in a woman aged 18-35 years in good health and CMV-seronegative. The V gene is TRBV27, the J gene TRBJ2-5; D is possibly TRBD1 (6 bases). Sequenced sample: PBMCs. CDR3 DNA sequence: TGTGCCAGCAGTTTAGGCAGGGGAGAGACCCAGTACTTC. Translating gives CASSLGRGETQYF.